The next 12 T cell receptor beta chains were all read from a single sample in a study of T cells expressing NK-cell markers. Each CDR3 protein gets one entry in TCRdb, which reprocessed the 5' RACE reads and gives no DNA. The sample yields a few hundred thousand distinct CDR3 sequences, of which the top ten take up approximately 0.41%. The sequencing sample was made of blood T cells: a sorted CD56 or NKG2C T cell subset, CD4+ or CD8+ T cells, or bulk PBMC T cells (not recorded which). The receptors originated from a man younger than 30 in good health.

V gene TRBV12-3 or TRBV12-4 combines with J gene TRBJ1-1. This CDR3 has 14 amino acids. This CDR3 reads CASSLGRYDTEAFF.

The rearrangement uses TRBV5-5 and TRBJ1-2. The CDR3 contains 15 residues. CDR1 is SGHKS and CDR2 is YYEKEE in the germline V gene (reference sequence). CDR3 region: CASSLVAAPNYGYTF.

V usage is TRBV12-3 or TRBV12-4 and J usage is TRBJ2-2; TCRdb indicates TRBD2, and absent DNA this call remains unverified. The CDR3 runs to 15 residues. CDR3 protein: CASSLAGGNTGELFF.

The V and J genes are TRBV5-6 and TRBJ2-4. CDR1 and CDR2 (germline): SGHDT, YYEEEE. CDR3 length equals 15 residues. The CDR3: CASSLGPEMTNIQYF.

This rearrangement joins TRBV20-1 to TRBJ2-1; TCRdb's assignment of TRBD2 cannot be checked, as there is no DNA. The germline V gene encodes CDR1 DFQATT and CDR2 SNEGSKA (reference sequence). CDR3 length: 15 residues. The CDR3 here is CSARPLAPLYNEQFF.

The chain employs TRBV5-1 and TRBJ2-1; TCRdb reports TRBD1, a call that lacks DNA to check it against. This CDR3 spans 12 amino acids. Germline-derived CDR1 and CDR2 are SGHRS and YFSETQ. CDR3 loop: CASNRAYNEQFF.

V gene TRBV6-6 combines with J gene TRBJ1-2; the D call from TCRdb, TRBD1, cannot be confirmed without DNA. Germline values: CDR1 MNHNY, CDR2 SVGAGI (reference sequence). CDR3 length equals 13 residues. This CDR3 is CASSYLGGDGYTF.

CDR3 region: CASSRGTIISDTQYF. V gene TRBV28 combines with J gene TRBJ2-3; TCRdb returns TRBD2, unconfirmable since there is no DNA. The length of the CDR3 is 15 residues. Germline V CDR1 and CDR2: MDHEN, SYDVKM.

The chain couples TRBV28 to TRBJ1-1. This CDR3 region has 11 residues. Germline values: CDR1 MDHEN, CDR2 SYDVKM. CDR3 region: CASRTGTEAFF.

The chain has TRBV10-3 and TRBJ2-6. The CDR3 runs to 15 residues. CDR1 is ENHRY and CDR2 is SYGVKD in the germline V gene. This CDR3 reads CAISAPRAGANVLTF.

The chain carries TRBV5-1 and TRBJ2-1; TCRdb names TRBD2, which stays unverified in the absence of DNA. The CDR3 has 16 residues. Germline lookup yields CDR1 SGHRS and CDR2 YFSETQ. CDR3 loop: CASSLGVRLASNEQFF.

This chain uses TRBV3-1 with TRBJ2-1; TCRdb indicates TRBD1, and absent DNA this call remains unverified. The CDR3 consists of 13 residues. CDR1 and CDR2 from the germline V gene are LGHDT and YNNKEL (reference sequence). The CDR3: CASSPRTWGEQFF.